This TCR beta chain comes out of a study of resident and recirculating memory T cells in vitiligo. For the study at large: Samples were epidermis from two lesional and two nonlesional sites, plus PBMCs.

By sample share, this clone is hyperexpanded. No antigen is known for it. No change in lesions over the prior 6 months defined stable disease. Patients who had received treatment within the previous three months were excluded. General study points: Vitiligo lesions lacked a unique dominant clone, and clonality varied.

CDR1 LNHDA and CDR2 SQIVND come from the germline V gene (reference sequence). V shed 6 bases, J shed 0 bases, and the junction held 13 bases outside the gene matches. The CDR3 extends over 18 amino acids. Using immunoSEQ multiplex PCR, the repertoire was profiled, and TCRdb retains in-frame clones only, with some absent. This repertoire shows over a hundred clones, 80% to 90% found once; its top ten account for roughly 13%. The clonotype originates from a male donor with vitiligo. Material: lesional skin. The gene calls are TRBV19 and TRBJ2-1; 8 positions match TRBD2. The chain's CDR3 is CASSKEVAGYSSYNEQFF. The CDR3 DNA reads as TGTGCCAGTAGCAAGGAGGTAGCGGGATATAGCTCCTACAATGAGCAGTTCTTC. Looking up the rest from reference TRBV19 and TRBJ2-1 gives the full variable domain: DGGITQSPKYLFRKEGQNVTLSCEQNLNHDAMYWYRQDPGQGLRLIYYSQIVNDFQKGDIAEGYSVSREKKESFPLTVTSAQKNPTAFYLCASSKEVAGYSSYNEQFFGPGTRLTVL.